This TCR beta chain was obtained from a study of cytomegalovirus exposure and HLA in healthy donors. Overall study results and limits: The study recorded over 150 TCR beta chains that were cytomegalovirus-associated. Follow-up analysis seemed to connect common viral pathogens with several of the most significant clusters identified. Reported results showed that the classifier diagnosed cytomegalovirus status with high specificity and sensitivity.

On this clone itself: Its target is unknown.

The CDR3 is made up of 13 amino acids. V was trimmed by 4 bases and J by 5 bases, leaving 14 bases between them. From germline, CDR1 is SQVTM and CDR2 ANQGSEA. PCR was performed using 60 Vbeta and 13 Jbeta primers. Sequencing used immunoSEQ multiplex PCR; TCRdb keeps in-frame clones, though not all of them. The sample gives about 50,000 clones, roughly 75% of which show up once; around 8.1% is in the top ten. The rearrangement links TRBV29-1 to TRBJ1-2; no definite D call. The clonotype was recovered from a man under 40 in good health and CMV-seropositive. The sequencing sample was made of PBMCs. The CDR3 loop reads CSVVSEDLYGYTF. The CDR3 coding sequence is TGCAGCGTTGTCAGCGAGGATCTTTATGGCTACACCTTC.